The rows below give T cell receptor beta chains drawn from one sample of a study of Graves' ophthalmopathy and Graves' hyperthyroidism. TCRdb processed the multiplex PCR reads anew with MiXCR; each CDR3 protein has one entry. The data show some 160,000 distinct CDR3 sequences, with just under 40% seen just once and over 7% held by the top ten. The sample consisted of peripheral blood. Receptor source: a man younger than 40 with Graves' ophthalmopathy. The CDR3 runs from the conserved cysteine through the conserved F or W. The D gene is left open where the match is weak. A row's size may be missing; if present it is once, few, many or a size class.

abundance: .
j_gene: TRBJ1-2
v_gene: TRBV19
d_gene: .
CDR3aa: CATRSGGNYGYTF
CDR3nt: TGTGCCACCCGATCGGGGGGTAACTATGGCTACACCTTC

abundance: few
j_gene: TRBJ1-1
v_gene: TRBV28
d_gene: .
CDR3aa: CASSQGKGEAFF
CDR3nt: TGTGCCAGCAGCCAGGGGAAGGGTGAAGCTTTCTTT

abundance: many
j_gene: TRBJ2-7
v_gene: TRBV6-2/TRBV6-3
d_gene: .
CDR3aa: CASSLQGTGYEQYF
CDR3nt: TGTGCCAGCAGTTTACAGGGTACAGGCTACGAGCAGTACTTC

abundance: few
j_gene: TRBJ1-2
v_gene: TRBV6-2/TRBV6-3
d_gene: .
CDR3aa: CASRRTDANYGYTF
CDR3nt: TGTGCCAGCAGGAGGACAGACGCTAACTATGGCTACACCTTC

abundance: many
j_gene: TRBJ1-2
v_gene: TRBV6-5
d_gene: .
CDR3aa: CASSFRRTSNYGYTF
CDR3nt: TGTGCCAGCAGTTTCCGACGGACGTCTAACTATGGCTACACCTTC

abundance: few
j_gene: TRBJ1-5
v_gene: TRBV6-1
d_gene: TRBD1
CDR3aa: CASSEDRGRLGNQPQHF
CDR3nt: TGTGCCAGCAGTGAAGACAGGGGGCGCCTTGGGAATCAGCCCCAGCATTTT

abundance: .
j_gene: TRBJ2-5
v_gene: TRBV2
d_gene: .
CDR3aa: CASTSIQETQYF
CDR3nt: TGTGCCAGCACTTCCATTCAAGAGACCCAGTACTTC

abundance: .
j_gene: TRBJ2-5
v_gene: TRBV19
d_gene: .
CDR3aa: CASSMVEGTQYF
CDR3nt: TGTGCCAGTAGTATGGTGGAGGGGACCCAGTACTTC

abundance: .
j_gene: TRBJ2-7
v_gene: TRBV11-2
d_gene: .
CDR3aa: CASSSPSYGSYEQYF
CDR3nt: TGTGCCAGCAGCTCGCCGTCATACGGGTCCTACGAGCAGTACTTC

abundance: once
j_gene: TRBJ2-5
v_gene: TRBV20-1
d_gene: .
CDR3aa: CSARVSGVSETQYF
CDR3nt: TGCAGTGCTAGAGTTTCAGGGGTTTCGGAGACCCAGTACTTC

abundance: .
j_gene: TRBJ2-5
v_gene: TRBV6-1
d_gene: .
CDR3aa: CAVMGGGYQETQYF
CDR3nt: TGTGCCGTAATGGGAGGCGGGTACCAAGAGACCCAGTACTTC

abundance: .
j_gene: TRBJ2-5
v_gene: TRBV6-1
d_gene: .
CDR3aa: CASSRKTGWRETQYF
CDR3nt: TGTGCCAGCAGTAGAAAAACAGGGTGGCGGGAGACCCAGTACTTC

abundance: many
j_gene: TRBJ2-7
v_gene: TRBV20-1
d_gene: TRBD2
CDR3aa: CSALAGTSALEQYF
CDR3nt: TGCAGTGCTCTCGCAGGGACTAGCGCCCTCGAGCAGTACTTC

abundance: many
j_gene: TRBJ1-1
v_gene: TRBV5-1
d_gene: .
CDR3aa: CASSSGAEAFF
CDR3nt: TGCGCCAGCAGCTCAGGGGCTGAAGCTTTCTTT

abundance: .
j_gene: TRBJ2-2
v_gene: TRBV12-3/TRBV12-4
d_gene: .
CDR3aa: CASRGAAGELFF
CDR3nt: TGTGCCAGCAGAGGTGCTGCCGGGGAGCTGTTTTTT

abundance: .
j_gene: TRBJ2-7
v_gene: TRBV6-1
d_gene: .
CDR3aa: CASSLTATDPYEQYF
CDR3nt: TGTGCCAGCAGCCTCACGGCGACTGACCCCTACGAGCAGTACTTC

abundance: many
j_gene: TRBJ1-1
v_gene: TRBV11-3
d_gene: .
CDR3aa: CASSPTGGNTEAFF
CDR3nt: TGTGCCAGCAGCCCGACTGGGGGGAACACTGAAGCTTTCTTT

abundance: .
j_gene: TRBJ2-7
v_gene: TRBV5-1
d_gene: .
CDR3aa: CASSLALRYEQYF
CDR3nt: TGCGCCAGCAGCTTGGCCCTTCGCTACGAGCAGTACTTC

abundance: .
j_gene: TRBJ2-7
v_gene: TRBV6-2/TRBV6-3
d_gene: .
CDR3aa: CASSSGRLEQYF
CDR3nt: TGTGCCAGCAGTTCAGGGAGACTCGAGCAGTACTTC

abundance: .
j_gene: TRBJ1-5
v_gene: TRBV6-1
d_gene: .
CDR3aa: CASSELAPYSNQPQHF
CDR3nt: TGTGCCAGCAGTGAATTGGCCCCATATAGCAATCAGCCCCAGCATTTT

abundance: many
j_gene: TRBJ2-5
v_gene: TRBV9
d_gene: .
CDR3aa: CASSAQDNQETQYF
CDR3nt: TGTGCCAGCAGCGCCCAAGACAACCAAGAGACCCAGTACTTC

abundance: few
j_gene: TRBJ1-5
v_gene: TRBV6-2/TRBV6-3
d_gene: .
CDR3aa: CASSYEGSTFQPQHF
CDR3nt: TGTGCCAGCAGTTACGAGGGGAGCACCTTCCAGCCCCAGCATTTT

abundance: once
j_gene: TRBJ1-2
v_gene: TRBV12-3/TRBV12-4
d_gene: .
CDR3aa: CASSPKTNYGYTF
CDR3nt: TGTGCCAGCAGCCCGAAAACTAACTATGGCTACACCTTC

abundance: .
j_gene: TRBJ1-1
v_gene: TRBV12-3/TRBV12-4
d_gene: .
CDR3aa: CASSPGWPNTEAFF
CDR3nt: TGTGCCAGCAGTCCTGGGTGGCCGAACACTGAAGCTTTCTTT

abundance: .
j_gene: TRBJ1-6
v_gene: TRBV12-3/TRBV12-4
d_gene: TRBD1
CDR3aa: CASSKTGTGLSPLHF
CDR3nt: TGTGCCAGCAGTAAAACCGGGACAGGTCTCTCACCCCTCCACTTT

abundance: many
j_gene: TRBJ2-2
v_gene: TRBV28
d_gene: TRBD1
CDR3aa: CASSLGTGETGELFF
CDR3nt: TGTGCCAGCAGTTTAGGGACAGGAGAAACCGGGGAGCTGTTTTTT

abundance: many
j_gene: TRBJ1-1
v_gene: TRBV2
d_gene: TRBD1
CDR3aa: CASSGAGGNTEAFF
CDR3nt: TGTGCCAGCAGTGGGGCAGGGGGCAACACTGAAGCTTTCTTT

abundance: many
j_gene: TRBJ1-1
v_gene: TRBV28
d_gene: .
CDR3aa: CASRRSTAMNTEAFF
CDR3nt: TGTGCCAGCCGTAGATCTACAGCTATGAACACTGAAGCTTTCTTT

abundance: many
j_gene: TRBJ1-5
v_gene: TRBV10-3
d_gene: .
CDR3aa: CAINERYSHQPQHF
CDR3nt: TGTGCCATCAACGAAAGGTACAGCCATCAGCCCCAGCATTTT

abundance: few
j_gene: TRBJ2-7
v_gene: TRBV7-8
d_gene: TRBD2
CDR3aa: CASSKREGKSSYEQYF
CDR3nt: TGTGCCAGCAGCAAGCGGGAGGGGAAGAGCTCCTACGAGCAGTACTTC

abundance: many
j_gene: TRBJ2-2
v_gene: TRBV20-1
d_gene: TRBD2
CDR3aa: CSARESGRTGELFF
CDR3nt: TGCAGTGCTAGGGAGAGCGGGAGGACCGGGGAGCTGTTTTTT

abundance: many
j_gene: TRBJ2-7
v_gene: TRBV6-5
d_gene: .
CDR3aa: CASKKAISSEQYF
CDR3nt: TGTGCCAGCAAAAAGGCTATCTCCTCCGAGCAGTACTTC

abundance: many
j_gene: TRBJ1-1
v_gene: TRBV10-3
d_gene: .
CDR3aa: CAISDNLDTEAFF
CDR3nt: TGTGCCATCAGTGATAATCTGGACACTGAAGCTTTCTTT

abundance: .
j_gene: TRBJ2-4
v_gene: TRBV20-1
d_gene: .
CDR3aa: CSAGGWAAGKNIQYF
CDR3nt: TGCAGTGCTGGGGGTTGGGCAGCAGGCAAAAACATTCAGTACTTC

abundance: many
j_gene: TRBJ2-7
v_gene: TRBV12-3/TRBV12-4
d_gene: TRBD2
CDR3aa: CASSPTSGTHEQYF
CDR3nt: TGTGCCAGCAGCCCCACTAGCGGGACCCACGAGCAGTACTTC

abundance: many
j_gene: TRBJ2-7
v_gene: TRBV6-5
d_gene: .
CDR3aa: CASRNSDPGYEQYF
CDR3nt: TGTGCCAGCAGAAACTCGGACCCGGGTTACGAGCAGTACTTC

abundance: few
j_gene: TRBJ1-1
v_gene: TRBV28
d_gene: .
CDR3aa: CASSLSDDTEAFF
CDR3nt: TGTGCCAGCAGTTTGTCCGATGACACTGAAGCTTTCTTT

abundance: .
j_gene: TRBJ1-2
v_gene: TRBV12-3/TRBV12-4
d_gene: .
CDR3aa: CASSDGPDGYTF
CDR3nt: TGTGCCAGCAGTGACGGGCCGGATGGCTACACCTTC

abundance: .
j_gene: TRBJ2-5
v_gene: TRBV27
d_gene: TRBD1
CDR3aa: CASSSTGGSETQYF
CDR3nt: TGTGCCAGCAGTTCAACAGGGGGTTCAGAGACCCAGTACTTC

abundance: .
j_gene: TRBJ1-1
v_gene: TRBV12-5
d_gene: .
CDR3aa: CASGFGTINEAFF
CDR3nt: TGTGCTAGTGGTTTTGGAACTATAAATGAAGCTTTCTTT

abundance: .
j_gene: TRBJ1-1
v_gene: TRBV6-1
d_gene: TRBD1
CDR3aa: CASSRQGYGTEAFF
CDR3nt: TGTGCCAGCAGTCGACAGGGATACGGCACTGAAGCTTTCTTT

abundance: many
j_gene: TRBJ1-3
v_gene: TRBV27
d_gene: .
CDR3aa: CASSQGSLSGNTIYF
CDR3nt: TGTGCCAGCAGTCAGGGTTCTCTCTCTGGAAACACCATATATTTT

abundance: .
j_gene: TRBJ2-7
v_gene: TRBV27
d_gene: .
CDR3aa: CASSPLPGTGRIYEQYF
CDR3nt: TGTGCCAGCAGTCCCCTCCCTGGGACTGGCCGCATTTACGAGCAGTACTTC

abundance: .
j_gene: TRBJ2-5
v_gene: TRBV6-5
d_gene: .
CDR3aa: CASSSTPTGAQETQYF
CDR3nt: TGTGCCAGCAGTTCAACCCCGACAGGCGCTCAAGAGACCCAGTACTTC

abundance: .
j_gene: TRBJ1-5
v_gene: TRBV20-1
d_gene: .
CDR3aa: CSARDWGVAGNQPQHF
CDR3nt: TGCAGTGCTAGAGATTGGGGTGTGGCAGGGAATCAGCCCCAGCATTTT

abundance: many
j_gene: TRBJ2-4
v_gene: TRBV7-2
d_gene: .
CDR3aa: CASSQEGPAKNIQYF
CDR3nt: TGTGCCAGCAGCCAGGAGGGCCCCGCCAAAAACATTCAGTACTTC

abundance: .
j_gene: TRBJ1-5
v_gene: TRBV6-1
d_gene: .
CDR3aa: CASQRSNQPQHF
CDR3nt: TGTGCCAGCCAGAGGAGCAATCAGCCCCAGCATTTT

abundance: .
j_gene: TRBJ1-5
v_gene: TRBV6-2/TRBV6-3
d_gene: .
CDR3aa: CASSVAGAGNQPQHF
CDR3nt: TGTGCCAGCAGCGTTGCCGGGGCGGGAAATCAGCCCCAGCATTTT